One sample yielded the 21 T cell receptor delta chains listed below, sequenced in a study of gamma-delta chains in newborns, infants, children. With CATT, TCRdb re-called clones from the reads. The table has more than 850 delta-chain clones, 7% to 7.5% seen once. The source material was blood. These TCRs come from a child who was a newborn, infant or young child, either healthy, febrile or measles-vaccinated (not recorded which).

Worth noting for this clone: Other nucleotide sequences from this sample produce the same CDR3. The chain combines TRDV2 with TRDJ3; 10 nucleotides agree with TRDD3. The CDR3 contains 19 residues. The V gene end was trimmed by 1 base and the J gene end by 0 bases; junction bases not matched to a gene: 5. Germline assignment: CDR1 GEAIGNYY and CDR2 EKD. The CDR3 sequence is CACDTVLGDLSWDTRQMFF. The CDR3 DNA sequence: TGTGCCTGTGACACGGTACTGGGGGATCTCTCCTGGGACACCCGACAGATGTTTTTC.

Points on this clone: TCRdb's protein, taken from a much larger clone, differs from this DNA's translation at residues 5 and 12, likely owing to a read error; the protein displayed comes from the DNA. CDR3 region: CACDSWGSSWDARQMFF. As DNA, the CDR3 is TGTGCCTGTGACAGCTGGGGGAGCTCCTGGGACGCCCGACAGATGTTTTTC. The V gene is TRDV2, the J gene TRDJ3; 8 bases map to TRDD3. Looked up from germline, CDR1 is GEAIGNYY and CDR2 is EKD. This CDR3 region has 17 residues.

This clone turned up a few times. TCRdb's entry gives the protein of a much larger clone, which mismatches this DNA's translation at residue 9, likely from a read error; the protein reported here is translated from the DNA. The chain carries TRDV2 and TRDJ3; a possible D gene is TRDD3 (5 bases). This CDR3 is 17 amino acids long. Looked up from germline, CDR1 is GEAIGNYY and CDR2 is EKD. The V end was cut by 2 bases, the J end by 2 bases, with 12 bases between. The chain's CDR3 is CACDSTGGPWDTRQMFF. CDR3 nucleotides: TGTGCCTGTGACAGTACTGGTGGCCCCTGGGACACCCGACAGATGTTTTTC.

Comments on this clone: A much larger clonotype is one base distant, so this may be a read error. This same CDR3 is encoded by further DNA sequences in the sample. The V call is TRDV2, the J call TRDJ1; maybe TRDD3 (6 bases). This CDR3 comprises 15 residues. Per the germline V gene, CDR1 is GEAIGNYY and CDR2 is EKD. CDR3 amino acids: CACDTVGYKTDKLIF. In DNA form, the CDR3 reads TGCGCCTGTGACACCGTGGGATATAAGACCGATAAACTCATCTTT.

The V call is TRDV1, the J call TRDJ1; TRDD3 might be the D (5 bases). This CDR3 comprises 13 residues. Trimming stripped 4 bases from V and 6 bases from J, with 12 bases between. Germline CDR1 reads TSWWSYY; CDR2 reads QGS. CDR3 protein: CALGAAGGNKLIF. The CDR3 DNA sequence: TGTGCTCTTGGGGCTGCCGGGGGTAATAAACTCATCTTT.

The sample holds a few counts of this clone. It may be a read error: a sequence one base away is much more abundant. In DNA form, the CDR3 reads TGTGCCTGTGGCACCGTAAACTGGGGGATACGCTCCTGGGACACCCGACAGATGTTTTTC. Encoded protein: CACGTVNWGIRSWDTRQMFF. The V call is TRDV2, the J call TRDJ3; 13 bases are a match to TRDD3. Germline CDR1 is GEAIGNYY and CDR2 is EKD. CDR3 size: 20 residues.

The chain joins TRDV2 to TRDJ3, with 12 positions matching TRDD3. With V trimmed by 5 bases and J by 0 bases, 10 bases remained unmatched. This CDR3 region has 20 residues. CDR1 GEAIGNYY and CDR2 EKD come from the germline V gene. CDR3 sequence reads: CACGKTGGYPPSWDTRQMFF. The DNA for the CDR3 is TGTGCCTGTGGCAAAACTGGGGGATACCCCCCCTCCTGGGACACCCGACAGATGTTTTTC.

This clone has more than one count but fewer than ten. CDR3 DNA sequence: TGTGCCTGTGACACCGTGACGGACTGGGGGAGCTCCTGGGACACCCGACAGATGTTTTTC. Its protein is CACDTVTDWGSSWDTRQMFF. This chain joins TRDV2 and TRDJ3; 9 bases line up with TRDD3. This CDR3 spans 20 amino acids. Germline values: CDR1 GEAIGNYY, CDR2 EKD. The V gene end was trimmed by 0 bases and the J gene end by 0 bases; junction bases not matched to a gene: 8.

This clone was counted between two and nine times. A read error may be the cause here, since a much bigger clone is one base away. This sample includes further DNA sequences coding for the same CDR3. V and J are TRDV2 and TRDJ3; D ambiguous. The CDR3 extends over 17 amino acids. Germline loops: CDR1 GEAIGNYY, CDR2 EKD. The V gene lost 3 bases and the J gene lost 0 bases, with 11 bases spanning the gap. This chain's CDR3 is CACDPVLSSWDTRQMFF. In nucleotides, the CDR3 is TGTGCCTGTGACCCTGTACTAAGCTCCTGGGACACCCGACAGATGTTTTTC.

J is TRDJ1 and V is TRDV1; possibly TRDD2 for D (5 bases). The CDR3 is 16 residues long. Between the trimmed V and J ends, which lost 5 bases and 10 bases, there was a span of 26 bases. CDR1 and CDR2 (germline): TSWWSYY, QGS. CDR3 DNA: TGTGCTCTTGGGAACCCCCGGGCCCTACGCCGCTCAGGACTCATCTTT. It yields the protein CALGNPRALRRSGLIF.

Remarks on this clone: A read error may be the cause here, since a much bigger clone is one base away. The same CDR3 is also encoded by other DNA sequences in this sample. The chain is built from TRDV2 and TRDJ2; D tentatively reads TRDD2 or TRDD3 (6 bases each). Germline values: CDR1 GEAIGNYY, CDR2 EKD. The CDR3 consists of 15 residues. For the CDR3, the DNA is TGTGCCTGTGACATGATGGGGGGTCCTACAGCGCAACTCTTCTTT. Translated, it gives CACDMMGGPTAQLFF.

On this clone: This may be a read error, as it is one base from a much larger clone. Other DNA sequences in this specimen translate into the identical CDR3. The V call is TRDV2, the J call TRDJ3; D may be TRDD3 (6 bases). Trimming left V 3 bases short and J 2 bases short, with 13 bases between. CDR1 is GEAIGNYY, CDR2 EKD, per germline. The CDR3 sequence is 17 residues long. The DNA for the CDR3 is TGTGCCTGTGACGTACTGGGAGATACCTGGGACACCCGACAGATGTTTTTC. It translates to CACDVLGDTWDTRQMFF.

Comment on this clone: A much larger clone lies a single base off, so this may be a read error. The V gene is TRDV2, the J gene TRDJ3; TRDD3 matches at 8 bases. This CDR3 comprises 18 residues. With V trimmed by 3 bases and J by 0 bases, 6 bases remained unmatched. The V gene's germline CDR1 is GEAIGNYY and CDR2 EKD. CDR3 residues: CACDVLGASSWDTRQMFF. CDR3 DNA: TGTGCCTGTGACGTACTGGGGGCAAGCTCCTGGGACACCCGACAGATGTTTTTC.

On this clone: This may be a read error, as it is one base from a much larger clone. This rearrangement joins TRDV2 to TRDJ3, with 8 bases identical to TRDD3. This CDR3 has 17 residues. Germline V CDR1 and CDR2: GEAIGNYY, EKD. CDR3 in amino acids: CARDTWGSSWDTRQMFF. The CDR3 nucleotides are TGTGCCCGTGACACCTGGGGGAGCTCCTGGGACACCCGACAGATGTTTTTC.

To note about this clone: A single base separates this from a much larger clone, so it may be a read error. This CDR3 reads CACDLLGDTSWDTRLMFF. The CDR3 DNA sequence: TGTGCCTGTGACCTACTGGGGGATACAAGCTGGGACACCCGACTGATGTTTTTC. The chain employs TRDV2 and TRDJ3; 12 bases line up with TRDD3. The CDR3 contains 18 residues. Germline V CDR1 and CDR2: GEAIGNYY, EKD.

The V and J genes are TRDV2 and TRDJ2, with 13 bases that match TRDD3. This CDR3 region has 18 residues. V dropped 5 bases and J dropped 3; count of bases not matched to a gene: 11. Looked up from germline, CDR1 is GEAIGNYY and CDR2 is EKD. CDR3 in DNA: TGTGCCTGTGGCCCTGTACTGGGGGATACGCAAGTGACAGCACAACTCTTCTTT. Translation gives CACGPVLGDTQVTAQLFF.

This clone ranks as medium-sized. A far larger clone is only one base removed, so a read error is likely. This chain links TRDV2 with TRDJ1; 7 bases agree with TRDD3. The CDR3 length is 14 residues. Germline CDR1 and CDR2: GEAIGNYY and EKD. V lost 0 bases to trimming and J lost 3 bases; unmatched junction nucleotides: 3. The CDR3 DNA is TGTGCCTGTGACACCGTGGGGGACGCCGATAAACTCATCTTT. This sequence encodes CACDTVGDADKLIF.

A note on this clone: A single base separates this from a much larger clone, so it may be a read error. This sequence joins TRDV2 and TRDJ2; TRDD3 matches at 8 bases. CDR3 size: 14 residues. Germline lookup yields CDR1 GEAIGNYY and CDR2 EKD. The CDR3 DNA reads as TGTGCCTGTGGCACCTGGGGGATGACAGCACAACTCTTCTTT. It specifies CACGTWGMTAQLFF.

On this clone itself: TCRdb attributes to this sequence the protein of a much larger clone, which differs from the DNA translation at residue 8; a read error is likely, and the protein displayed is translated from the DNA. The J gene is TRDJ2, the V gene TRDV2, with a tentative D call TRDD3 (6 bases). The length of the CDR3 is 14 residues. V lost 0 bases to trimming and J lost 3 bases, with 7 bases between them. Germline assignment: CDR1 GEAIGNYY and CDR2 EKD. CDR3: CACDTWGVTAQLFF. CDR3 DNA: TGTGCCTGTGACACCTGGGGGGTGACAGCACAACTCTTCTTT.

The chain joins TRDV2 to TRDJ3; 8 nucleotides match TRDD3. Germline V gives CDR1 GEAIGNYY, CDR2 EKD. The length of the CDR3 is 18 residues. V lost 3 bases and J lost 3; bases outside the gene matches: 9. DNA for the CDR3: TGTGCCTGTGACGGAGCTGGGGGAGCTGGCTGGGACACCCGACAGATGTTTTTC. This gives the protein CACDGAGGAGWDTRQMFF.

In this sample, this clone turned up a few times. One base away lies a much larger clone, so this may be a sequencing read error. This chain links TRDV2 with TRDJ3; 8 positions agree with TRDD3. There are 21 residues in the CDR3. J was trimmed by 0 bases and V by 1 base; bases with no gene match: 13. Germline V gene sequence: CDR1 GEAIGNYY, CDR2 EKD. CDR3 in amino acids: CACDTLLGVGSSSWDTRQMFF. For the CDR3, the DNA is TGTGCCTGTGACACTCTACTGGGGGTCGGATCTAGCTCCTGGGACACCCGACAGATGTTTTTC.